The clone carrying this TCR beta chain showed up just once. The data originate from a study of blood T cell repertoires in COVID-19. Germline CDR1 and CDR2: LNHDA and SQIVND (reference sequence). The trim removed 0 bases at V and 1 base at J, leaving 5 bases unmatched. This CDR3 spans 19 amino acids. Libraries were prepared by immunoSEQ multiplex PCR; TCRdb keeps only in-frame clonotypes and omits some of them. The sample has some 310,000 clones; over 75% are singletons. The TCR was taken from a man over 45 with active or convalescent COVID-19. Material: peripheral blood. The chain is built from TRBV19 and TRBJ2-1; TRBD2 agrees at 14 bases. CDR3 amino acids: CASSIDGTSGRGSYNEQFF. The DNA of the CDR3 is TGTGCCAGTAGTATAGATGGGACTAGCGGGAGAGGGTCCTACAATGAGCAGTTCTTC.